The present T cell receptor beta chain was sequenced within a study of metastatic and nonmetastatic thyroid tumors. As for the study in general: For malignant and benign thyroid patients, tumor or nodule tissue and blood were the sources whose repertoires were compared. Study-wide results and limits: In both blood and tumor samples, TCR beta diversity was reported significantly higher for malignant than benign nodules.

Germline-derived CDR1 and CDR2 are WSHSY and SAAADI. The CDR3 has 13 amino acids. Trimming cost V 4 bases and J 7 bases, with 11 bases left between them. In its sample, this clone was seen a few times. Antigen: not known. Using MiXCR, TCRdb re-called clones from the PCR reads. The sample yields over 9,000 clones, roughly 28% seen once. Prior to thyroid surgery, none of the patients had received any treatment. The J gene is TRBJ1-5, the V gene TRBV10-2, with D uncertain. Sequenced material: tumor tissue. This clonotype was obtained from a female donor with papillary thyroid cancer or a benign thyroid nodule (not recorded which). Some clones in this sample may be carry-over from other donors' samples. The CDR3 nucleotides are TGCGCCAGCAGTGCACTCGGAGGGCAGCCCCAGCATTTT. Its translation is CASSALGGQPQHF.